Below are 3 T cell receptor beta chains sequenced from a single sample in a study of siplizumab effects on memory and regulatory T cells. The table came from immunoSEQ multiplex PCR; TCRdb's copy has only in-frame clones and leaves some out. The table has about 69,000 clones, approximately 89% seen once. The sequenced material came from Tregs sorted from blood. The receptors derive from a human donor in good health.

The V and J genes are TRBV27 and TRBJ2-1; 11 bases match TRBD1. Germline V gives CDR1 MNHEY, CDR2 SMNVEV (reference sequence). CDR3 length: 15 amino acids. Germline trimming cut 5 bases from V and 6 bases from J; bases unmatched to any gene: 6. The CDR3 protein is CASSHRDRGGNEQFF. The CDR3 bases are TGTGCCAGCAGTCACCGGGACAGGGGGGGCAATGAGCAGTTCTTC.

CDR3 nucleotides: TGTGCCAGCAGCTTTCCCCGATACAGTGCAACTAATGAAAAACTGTTTTTT. Its protein is CASSFPRYSATNEKLFF. The chain uses TRBV7-9 and TRBJ1-4, with D unclear. CDR3 length equals 17 residues. Germline CDR1 SEHNR, CDR2 FQNEAQ (reference sequence). Trimming cost V 3 bases and J 0 bases, with 14 bases left between them. Combining the CDR3 with reference TRBV7-9 and TRBJ1-4 gives the whole variable domain DTGVSQNPRHKITKRGQNVTFRCDPISEHNRLYWYRQTLGQGPEFLTYFQNEAQLEKSRLLSDRFSAERPKGSFSTLEIQRTEQGDSAMYLCASSFPRYSATNEKLFFGSGTQLSVL.

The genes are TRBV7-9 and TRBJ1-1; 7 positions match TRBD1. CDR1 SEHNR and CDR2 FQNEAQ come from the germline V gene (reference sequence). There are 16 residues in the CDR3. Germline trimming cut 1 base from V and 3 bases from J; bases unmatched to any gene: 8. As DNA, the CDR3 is TGTGCCAGCAGCTTAGTGAGGGGGCGATCGGACACTGAAGCTTTCTTT. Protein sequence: CASSLVRGRSDTEAFF.